These 30 T cell receptor beta chains were all obtained from the same sample, sequenced in a study of response to subunit inactivated influenza vaccine (dated by TCRdb to about 2018). Receptor amplification or capture employed RT-PCR. TCRdb lists the instrument as Illumina HiSeq 2500. Starting from the raw public reads, TCRdb applied fastp trimming at Q25, assembled clones with MiXCR and retained in-frame beta chains. Merged by CDR3 protein, the rows form single entries marked with the most common genes and DNA. This sample has roughly 460,000 distinct CDR3 sequences in its table, and 10% to 11% of those were observed once. Of the sample, 9.5% to 15% is held by the ten largest clones. The time point label, as the study defines it: approximately 40 days after influenza vaccine administration. Specimen: PBMCs from blood, collected 45 days after vaccination. These TCRs come from a man aged 45-65 years who received an inactivated influenza vaccine. Donor details come from another sample of the same person, matched by shared clones.

This clonotype appeared a few times. The chain carries TRBV20-1 and TRBJ2-7; 8 positions match TRBD1. The germline CDR1 and CDR2 sequences are DFQATT and SNEGSKA (reference sequence). V trimming: 3 bases; J trimming: 8 bases; junction bases outside the gene matches: 21. The CDR3 totals 17 residues. The CDR3 region is CSASVPVFDRGAPQQYF. DNA for the CDR3: TGCAGTGCTAGCGTCCCAGTATTCGACAGGGGCGCCCCCCAGCAGTACTTC.

This clonotype has more than one count but fewer than ten. No conserved phenylalanine or tryptophan is present at the end of the CDR3, so a read error is the likely explanation. The DNA is omitted, as the CDR3 cannot be located on it reliably, and the CDR3 follows TCRdb's listing. The chain recombines TRBV28 with TRBJ2-5; TRBD1 is the table's D call, not checked against the DNA. Germline V gene lookup returns CDR1 MDHEN and CDR2 SYDVKM. The CDR3 is made up of 15 amino acids, end residues included. This CDR3 reads CASTVLGDREETQYL.

This clonotype was seen only a few times. CDR3 DNA sequence: TGTGCCACCAGCAGAGAGGGCTCGGAGGGTACGCAGTATTTT. This codes for CATSREGSEGTQYF. The chain recombines TRBV15 with TRBJ2-3, with D possibly matching TRBD2 (6 bases). The germline gives CDR1 LNHNV, CDR2 YYDKDF (reference sequence). Trimming removed 0 bases from V and 8 bases from J, with 12 bases in between. This CDR3 is 14 amino acids long.

In its sample, this clonotype was seen many times. The CDR3 loop reads CASSLAGWYGYTF. The CDR3 DNA follows: TGTGCCAGCAGCTTGGCAGGGTGGTATGGCTACACCTTC. This sequence joins TRBV5-5 and TRBJ1-2; perhaps TRBD1 as D (5 bases). V lost 0 bases to trimming and J lost 5 bases, with 8 bases between them. From germline, CDR1 is SGHKS and CDR2 YYEKEE (reference sequence). This CDR3 is 13 amino acids long.

This clonotype has just a few counts. CDR3 amino acids: CASRGTLNTGELFF. CDR3 DNA: TGCGCCAGCAGGGGGACACTAAACACCGGGGAGCTGTTTTTT. This chain joins TRBV5-1 and TRBJ2-2, with a possible D match to TRBD1 (6 bases). The CDR3 length is 14 residues. V lost 5 bases, J lost 2 bases, and 10 bases lay in between. Germline V lookup: CDR1 SGHRS, CDR2 YFSETQ.

The chain uses TRBV25-1 and TRBJ2-3, with D unclear. The ends were cut back, 10 bases at V and 6 bases at J, with 17 bases in the middle. This CDR3 is built from 13 residues. CDR1 MGHDK and CDR2 SYGVNS come from the germline V gene. CDR3 in DNA: TGTGCCATCGGCCTCGGGCTCCCGGATACGCAGTATTTT. Its translation is CAIGLGLPDTQYF.

This clonotype was counted between two and nine times. The chain recombines TRBV6-5 with TRBJ1-6; 8 bases align to TRBD1. J gave up 0 bases and V 0 bases, and 4 bases lay outside the gene matches. Germline V gene sequence: CDR1 MNHEY, CDR2 SVGAGI. The CDR3 is 18 residues long. The CDR3 sequence is CASSYSGQGSSYNSPLHF. The DNA of the CDR3 is TGTGCCAGCAGTTACTCCGGACAGGGAAGCTCCTATAATTCACCCCTCCACTTT.

The chain joins TRBV4-3 to TRBJ2-7; TRBD1 matches at 7 bases. Per germline, CDR1 LGHNA and CDR2 YSLEER. The CDR3 sequence is 16 residues long. Trimming cost V 0 bases and J 2 bases; bases outside gene matches: 7. The CDR3 region is CASSQDRGGRPYEQYF. CDR3 DNA sequence: TGCGCCAGCAGCCAAGATCGAGGGGGCCGACCCTACGAGCAGTACTTC.

This clonotype was seen ten or more times. The chain carries TRBV6-5 and TRBJ2-3; possible D gene TRBD1, 6 bases. The CDR3 is 16 residues long. V was cut by 6 bases and J by 5 bases, with 21 bases left in between. Looked up from germline, CDR1 is MNHEY and CDR2 is SVGAGI. The CDR3: CASSLRQESLRDTQYF. DNA of the CDR3: TGTGCCAGCAGCTTAAGACAGGAGTCCCTTCGAGATACGCAGTATTTT.

This clonotype was detected many times. This chain links TRBV7-9 with TRBJ2-1; the match to TRBD1 covers 11 bases. This CDR3 comprises 17 residues. J lost 8 bases, V lost 1 base, and 10 bases had no gene match. Germline V gives CDR1 SEHNR, CDR2 FQNEAQ (reference sequence). CDR3 protein: CASSLGVTGQGDDEQFF. The CDR3 nucleotides are TGTGCCAGCAGCTTAGGTGTAACGGGACAGGGGGATGATGAGCAGTTCTTC. Supplemented by reference TRBV7-9 and TRBJ2-1, the full variable domain reads DTGVSQNPRHKITKRGQNVTFRCDPISEHNRLYWYRQTLGQGPEFLTYFQNEAQLEKSRLLSDRFSAERPKGSFSTLEIQRTEQGDSAMYLCASSLGVTGQGDDEQFFGPGTRLTVL.

This clonotype was seen only once. J is TRBJ2-3 and V is TRBV24-1; 7 nucleotides match TRBD2. Germline V gives CDR1 KGHDR, CDR2 SFDVKD. CDR3 length equals 17 residues. V gave up 4 bases and J gave up 4 bases; unmatched junction bases: 13. CDR3 protein: CATSENRGGSMADTQYF. CDR3 nucleotide sequence: TGTGCCACCAGTGAAAACCGCGGGGGTTCCATGGCAGATACGCAGTATTTT.

This clonotype has at least ten counts. The V call is TRBV12-3 or TRBV12-4, the J call TRBJ1-4; D perhaps matches TRBD1 (5 bases). Trimming left V 5 bases short and J 7 bases short, with 14 bases between. The CDR3 loop spans 14 amino acids. The CDR3 here is CASSVGAMGEKLFF. Written as DNA, the CDR3 is TGTGCCAGCAGTGTAGGGGCGATGGGTGAAAAACTGTTTTTT.

The rearrangement joins TRBV24-1 to TRBJ2-2; D remains ambiguous. CDR1 and CDR2 (germline): KGHDR, SFDVKD. This CDR3 region has 14 residues. V was trimmed by 1 base and J by 3 bases, leaving 5 bases between them. DNA for the CDR3: TGTGCCACCAGTGATTTCCCTTACACCGGGGAGCTGTTTTTT. This translates into CATSDFPYTGELFF.

The chain employs TRBV4-1 and TRBJ2-1, with TRBD2 matching over 8 bases. The CDR3 is made up of 18 amino acids. V lost 4 bases to trimming and J lost 0 bases; unmatched junction nucleotides: 11. Germline lookup yields CDR1 MGHRA and CDR2 YSYEKL. The CDR3 spells CASSRGAQRGSSYNEQFF. As DNA, the CDR3 is TGCGCCAGCAGCCGAGGGGCTCAGCGGGGGAGCTCCTACAATGAGCAGTTCTTC.

This clonotype came up many times. The chain is built from TRBV6-2 or TRBV6-3 and TRBJ2-1, with TRBD1 identical over 9 bases. Trimming at V came to 4 bases and at J to 8 bases, leaving 6 bases not matched to a gene. CDR1 MNHEY and CDR2 SVGEGT come from the germline V gene. This CDR3 region has 14 residues. The chain's CDR3 is CASSSRDRDDEQFF. The CDR3 DNA follows: TGTGCCAGCAGTTCCCGGGACAGGGATGATGAGCAGTTCTTC.

This sequence joins TRBV20-1 and TRBJ2-3; no definite D call. Germline V gene data show CDR1 as DFQATT and CDR2 as SNEGSKA (reference sequence). V lost 2 bases and J 0 bases, leaving 9 bases between the germline ends. The CDR3 is made up of 14 amino acids. The CDR3 sequence: CSARSALSTDTQYF. CDR3 DNA: TGCAGTGCTAGATCGGCTCTTAGCACAGATACGCAGTATTTT.

The J gene is TRBJ1-2, the V gene TRBV4-2, with D possibly matching TRBD1 (5 bases). Trimming took off 0 bases at V and 2 bases at J, with 10 bases between the two ends. Germline V gene lookup returns CDR1 LGHNA and CDR2 YNFKEQ. The length of the CDR3 is 15 residues. CDR3 in DNA: TGTGCCAGCAGCCAAGATTCTCAGGGCAACTATGGCTACACCTTC. Translation gives CASSQDSQGNYGYTF.

This clonotype was observed at least ten times. The V gene is TRBV6-6, the J gene TRBJ2-1; D gene unclear. The germline V and J ends were trimmed by 2 bases and 8 bases, with 4 bases remaining between them. In germline, CDR1 is MNHNY, CDR2 SVGAGI (reference sequence). This CDR3 comprises 11 residues. Here the CDR3 reads CASSYNYEQFF. CDR3 DNA sequence: TGTGCCAGCAGTTACAATTATGAGCAGTTCTTC.

V is TRBV5-1 and J is TRBJ2-3, with 11 bases identical to TRBD2. Germline values: CDR1 SGHRS, CDR2 YFSETQ. V gave up 3 bases and J gave up 1 base; unmatched junction bases: 7. The CDR3 consists of 17 residues. The CDR3 DNA is TGCGCCAGCAGCTACCTAGCGGGAGGCGCGGGCACAGATACGCAGTATTTT. The encoded protein is CASSYLAGGAGTDTQYF.

This clonotype was seen ten or more times. The rearrangement joins TRBV12-3 or TRBV12-4 to TRBJ2-5; 7 nucleotides match TRBD1. The CDR3 contains 15 residues. Trimming took 1 base from V and 0 from J; bases not matched to a gene: 2. In nucleotides, the CDR3 is TGTGCCAGCAGTTTAGGCAGGGGGTACCAAGAGACCCAGTACTTC. Translating gives CASSLGRGYQETQYF.

The chain has TRBV7-8 and TRBJ2-3; 9 bases fit TRBD2. CDR1 and CDR2 (germline): SGHVS, FQNEAQ. With V trimmed by 5 bases and J by 3 bases, 12 bases remained unmatched. The CDR3 covers 17 residues. CDR3 bases: TGTGCCAGCAGCGATAAACCCGGGACTAGCCTAACAGATACGCAGTATTTT. Translated, it gives CASSDKPGTSLTDTQYF.

The J gene is TRBJ2-7, the V gene TRBV29-1, with D possibly matching TRBD2 (6 bases). This CDR3 comprises 14 residues. Germline lookup yields CDR1 SQVTM and CDR2 ANQGSEA. With 0 bases removed from V and 6 bases from J, the gap between germline ends came to 15 bases. This chain's CDR3 is CSVEDWAGTGEQYF. For the CDR3, the DNA is TGCAGCGTTGAAGATTGGGCGGGGACGGGCGAGCAGTACTTC.

This clonotype has a count of ten or more. The chain couples TRBV4-1 to TRBJ2-1; 8 nucleotides line up with TRBD2. The ends lost 4 bases at V and 7 bases at J; junction bases unmatched: 18. The length of the CDR3 is 18 residues. Germline CDR1 is MGHRA and CDR2 is YSYEKL. The CDR3 is CASSLLMVWLAGENEQFF. Written as DNA, the CDR3 is TGCGCCAGCAGCCTATTGATGGTTTGGCTAGCGGGCGAAAATGAGCAGTTCTTC.

The rearrangement uses TRBV27 and TRBJ1-1, with 7 bases lining up with TRBD1. Germline assignment: CDR1 MNHEY and CDR2 SMNVEV (reference sequence). This CDR3 region has 12 residues. V shed 6 bases, J shed 7 bases, and the junction held 5 bases outside the gene matches. In DNA, the CDR3 is TGTGCCAGCAGACCCTCAGGGGGTGAAGCTTTCTTT. Translated, it gives CASRPSGGEAFF.

This clonotype was counted ten times or more. V and J are TRBV25-1 and TRBJ1-1; 8 nucleotides match TRBD1. The germline V gene encodes CDR1 MGHDK and CDR2 SYGVNS. The CDR3 spans 12 residues. V lost 7 bases, J lost 5 bases, and 3 bases stayed unmatched. Here the CDR3 reads CASKTGGTEAFF. CDR3 DNA: TGTGCCAGCAAAACAGGGGGTACTGAAGCTTTCTTT.

The V gene is TRBV18, the J gene TRBJ2-7; D unclear. Germline CDR1 KGHSH, CDR2 LQKENI. The V gene lost 3 bases and the J gene lost 2 bases, with 11 bases spanning the gap. CDR3 length: 14 residues. CDR3 in DNA: TGTGCCAGCTCACCCCGGGCAGGTCCCTACGAGCAGTACTTC. Translating it yields CASSPRAGPYEQYF.

This clonotype was seen repeatedly, ten times or more. The chain couples TRBV28 to TRBJ2-1; D ambiguous. Trimming removed 7 bases from V and 0 bases from J, with 13 bases in between. CDR3 length: 15 amino acids. The germline gives CDR1 MDHEN, CDR2 SYDVKM. The CDR3 DNA reads as TGTGCCAGCACCCTGACCGCGAGCTCCTACAATGAGCAGTTCTTC. It translates to CASTLTASSYNEQFF.

The chain employs TRBV4-1 and TRBJ2-1, with D possibly being TRBD2 (5 bases). V was clipped by 1 base and J by 10 bases, with 17 bases between them. The CDR3 runs to 15 residues. The germline V gene has CDR1 MGHRA and CDR2 YSYEKL. In DNA form, the CDR3 reads TGCGCCAGCAGCCAAGCCGGACTTTCTACAATGGAGCAGTTCTTC. Its protein product is CASSQAGLSTMEQFF.

This clonotype was found many times. The V gene is TRBV24-1, the J gene TRBJ2-1; D may be TRBD2 (6 bases). V was shortened by 0 bases and J by 7 bases, with 15 bases between the two germline ends. The germline V gene encodes CDR1 KGHDR and CDR2 SFDVKD. The CDR3 is 16 residues long. This CDR3 reads CATSDLQGGAGNEQFF. CDR3 coding DNA: TGTGCCACCAGTGATTTGCAAGGAGGGGCGGGGAATGAGCAGTTCTTC.

There are a few counts of this clonotype. The chain recombines TRBV7-2 with TRBJ2-7; 9 bases fit TRBD2. CDR1 is SGHTA, CDR2 FQGNSA, per germline. CDR3 length: 15 amino acids. V lost 8 bases and J lost 3; bases outside the gene matches: 11. The DNA of the CDR3 is TGTGCCAGCGGCGTACGGGCTAGCGGGATCTACGAGCAGTACTTC. Its protein is CASGVRASGIYEQYF.